The 22 T cell receptor beta chains in this list originate from one sample, sequenced in a study of metastatic and nonmetastatic thyroid tumors. TCRdb recomputed clones from the PCR reads via MiXCR. Of approximately 74,000 clones in the sample, 12% to 15% are singletons; the top ten hold 5% to 8%. Thyroid surgery was preceded by no treatment in any patient. Sequencing used blood. Every receptor here comes from a male donor with papillary thyroid cancer or a benign thyroid nodule (not recorded which). Some clones in this sample may be carry-over from other donors' samples.

This clone was counted ten times or more. Just one base apart from a much larger clone, this may be a read error. The J gene is TRBJ2-1, the V gene TRBV6-4, with TRBD1 identical over 8 bases. From germline, CDR1 is MRHNA and CDR2 SNTAGT. This CDR3 region has 13 residues. CDR3 in amino acids: CASSGQGMGEHFF. In DNA form, the CDR3 reads TGTGCCAGCAGCGGACAGGGTATGGGTGAGCATTTCTTC.

There are a few counts of this clone. Additional DNA sequences in this sample encode the identical CDR3. The genes are TRBV15 and TRBJ2-1, with a tentative D call TRBD2 (5 bases). V lost 9 bases to trimming and J lost 4 bases, with 7 bases between them. Germline CDR1 LNHNV, CDR2 YYDKDF (reference sequence). This CDR3 contains 11 residues. The CDR3 loop is CATRGYNEQFF. CDR3 DNA: TGTGCCACACGGGGATACAATGAGCAGTTCTTC.

This clone showed up many times. The V call is TRBV11-3, the J call TRBJ2-7; D unclear. Germline CDR1 SGHNT, CDR2 YENEEA. Trimming took 2 bases from V and 8 from J, leaving 10 bases between them. The CDR3 contains 12 residues. Here the CDR3 DNA reads TGTGCCAGCAGCTTACCCCTGGGGAAGCAGTACTTC. This sequence encodes CASSLPLGKQYF. The entire variable domain, with the rest obtained from reference TRBV11-3 and TRBJ2-7, is as follows: EAGVVQSPRYKIIEKKQPVAFWCNPISGHNTLYWYLQNLGQGPELLIRYENEEAVDDSQLPKDRFSAERLKGVDSTLKIQPAELGDSAVYLCASSLPLGKQYFGPGTRLTVT.

In regard to this clone: The junction departs from the called germline gene at one end, perhaps through a read error. The rearrangement links TRBV6-1 to TRBJ2-2, with 7 bases lining up with TRBD1. The length of the CDR3 is 15 residues. Germline-derived CDR1 and CDR2 are MNHNS and SASEGT. The CDR3 region is CASKGADREHGELFF. CDR3 coding DNA: TGTGCCAGCAAGGGGGCTGATCGGGAACACGGGGAGTTGTTTTTT.

This clone was seen ten or more times. Here the CDR3 reads CAWRRLAEDTGELFF. The CDR3 nucleotides read TGTGCCTGGCGGAGACTAGCGGAGGACACCGGGGAGCTGTTTTTT. The J gene is TRBJ2-2, the V gene TRBV30; TRBD2 matches at 9 bases. Germline loops: CDR1 GTSNPN, CDR2 SVGIG (reference sequence). This CDR3 has 15 amino acids. Trimming took 5 bases from V and 3 from J; bases not matched to a gene: 7.

The CDR3 protein is CSVVGTGFETEAFF. CDR3 bases: TGCAGCGTTGTAGGGACAGGGTTTGAGACTGAAGCTTTCTTT. The rearrangement links TRBV29-1 to TRBJ1-1; 9 bases map to TRBD1. The germline V gene encodes CDR1 SQVTM and CDR2 ANQGSEA. The CDR3 loop spans 14 amino acids. The V gene end was trimmed by 4 bases and the J gene end by 5 bases; junction bases not matched to a gene: 8.

This clone was recorded many times. The rearrangement links TRBV18 to TRBJ2-2; no clear D. V was clipped by 0 bases and J by 5 bases, with 13 bases between them. The CDR3 length is 16 residues. Germline V gives CDR1 KGHSH, CDR2 LQKENI. This CDR3 is CASSPPGIYGTGELFF. The CDR3 region has the DNA TGTGCCAGCTCACCACCGGGAATTTATGGGACCGGGGAGCTGTTTTTT.

With respect to this clone: A read error may be the cause here, since a much bigger clone is one base away. The sample carries other DNA sequences with the same CDR3. This chain's CDR3 is CAWSASGPSTDTQYF. In nucleotides, the CDR3 is TGTGCCTGGAGTGCTAGCGGTCCCTCCACAGATACGCAGTATTTT. This chain links TRBV30 with TRBJ2-3, with 7 nucleotides matching TRBD2. This CDR3 spans 15 amino acids. Germline lookup yields CDR1 GTSNPN and CDR2 SVGIG (reference sequence). J was trimmed by 2 bases and V by 1 base; bases with no gene match: 6.

This clone appeared many times. The rearrangement uses TRBV20-1 and TRBJ1-1; D gene unclear. Per germline, CDR1 DFQATT and CDR2 SNEGSKA (reference sequence). The germline V and J ends were trimmed by 0 bases and 11 bases, with 16 bases remaining between them. CDR3 size: 13 residues. The CDR3 sequence is CSARDPAGMRAFF. CDR3 coding DNA: TGCAGTGCTAGAGATCCCGCGGGGATGCGGGCTTTCTTT.

This clone has ten or more counts. The chain has TRBV19 and TRBJ1-6; no firm D call. Trimming took off 10 bases at V and 0 bases at J, with 10 bases between the two ends. The CDR3 runs 14 residues. Per the germline V gene, CDR1 is LNHDA and CDR2 is SQIVND (reference sequence). CDR3 protein: CATTFGSYNSPLHF. For the CDR3, the DNA is TGTGCCACCACGTTCGGCTCCTATAATTCACCCCTCCACTTT.

This clone was observed at least ten times. The V call is TRBV30, the J call TRBJ1-3; no clear D gene. V was clipped by 7 bases and J by 3 bases, with 13 bases between them. The CDR3 covers 13 residues. In germline, CDR1 is GTSNPN, CDR2 SVGIG (reference sequence). The CDR3 sequence: CALLSHGGNTIYF. The CDR3 DNA is TGTGCCTTACTAAGCCATGGTGGAAACACCATATATTTT.

This clone appeared a few times. At one end the junction does not follow the germline gene, possibly because of a read error. The chain recombines TRBV6-1 with TRBJ2-1, with TRBD2 matching over 7 bases. Germline V gene sequence: CDR1 MNHNS, CDR2 SASEGT. The CDR3 is made up of 15 amino acids. This CDR3 is CASSEPGGRVDDQFF. The CDR3 DNA reads as TGTGCCAGCAGTGAACCGGGGGGTAGGGTAGATGATCAGTTCTTC.

This clone was detected many times. V and J are TRBV28 and TRBJ1-5; perhaps TRBD1 as D (6 bases). Germline lookup yields CDR1 MDHEN and CDR2 SYDVKM. V lost 4 bases, J lost 3 bases, and 10 bases lay in between. The CDR3 totals 14 residues. CDR3 region: CASSSSGANQPQHF. CDR3 nucleotides: TGTGCCAGCAGTTCCTCAGGGGCCAATCAGCCCCAGCATTTT.

As regards this clone: A much larger clone lies a single base off, so this may be a read error. V usage is TRBV7-3 and J usage is TRBJ2-3; 11 bases are a match to TRBD2. The CDR3 is 16 residues long. The junction had 8 bases not matched to a gene; V was cut back by 3 bases and J by 6 bases. Germline CDR1 is SGHTA and CDR2 is FQGTGA. CDR3 nucleotide sequence: TGTGCCAGCAGCTTCTCACTAGCGGGAGAGGTGGATACGCAGTATTTT. This sequence encodes CASSFSLAGEVDTQYF.

In this sample, this clone turned up a few times. This chain connects TRBV6-1 to TRBJ2-2, with D perhaps assigned TRBD1 or TRBD2 (5 bases each). From germline, CDR1 is MNHNS and CDR2 SASEGT. The V end was cut by 2 bases, the J end by 6 bases, with 19 bases between. The CDR3 sequence is 17 residues long. DNA of the CDR3: TGTGCCAGCAGTGAAAGCGGTTGGCAGGGAAGCGCCGGGGAGCTGTTTTTT. It yields the protein CASSESGWQGSAGELFF.

Concerning this clone itself: A much larger clone is a single base away; this may be a read error. Other DNA sequences within the sample encode an identical CDR3. The rearrangement uses TRBV3-1 and TRBJ2-3; D remains ambiguous. Between the trimmed V and J ends, which lost 10 bases and 9 bases, there was a span of 23 bases. Germline CDR1 reads LGHDT; CDR2 reads YNNKEL (reference sequence). The CDR3 spans 14 residues. The chain's CDR3 is CATFDSARRDTQYF. For the CDR3, the DNA is TGTGCCACTTTTGACTCTGCTCGAAGAGACACGCAGTATTTT.

This clone was seen a handful of times. The CDR3 loop reads CASRTGSYEQYF. CDR3 nucleotides: TGTGCCAGCAGGACAGGCTCCTACGAGCAGTACTTC. The rearrangement joins TRBV6-1 to TRBJ2-7, with D tentatively TRBD1 (6 bases). CDR3 length: 12 amino acids. V lost 6 bases, J lost 0 bases, and 6 bases lay in between. CDR1 and CDR2 from the germline V gene are MNHNS and SASEGT.

The CDR3 nucleotides are TGTGCCAGCAGCCGGCCCGGAGACTGTGGCTACACCTTC. Translated: CASSRPGDCGYTF. V and J are TRBV11-2 and TRBJ1-2; D not certain. The V end lost 5 bases, the J end lost 7 bases, and 14 bases lay between the germline ends. CDR1 and CDR2 from the germline V gene are SGHAT and FQNNGV. The CDR3 loop spans 13 amino acids. Drawing the rest from reference TRBV11-2 and TRBJ1-2, the complete variable domain is EAGVAQSPRYKIIEKRQSVAFWCNPISGHATLYWYQQILGQGPKLLIQFQNNGVVDDSQLPKDRFSAERLKGVDSTLKIQPAKLEDSAVYLCASSRPGDCGYTFGSGTRLTVV.

This clone was seen at least ten times. This chain uses TRBV28 with TRBJ1-4; weak D call: TRBD1 (5 bases). Germline loops: CDR1 MDHEN, CDR2 SYDVKM. V lost 5 bases to trimming and J lost 4 bases, with 17 bases between them. The CDR3 contains 16 residues. CDR3 sequence reads: CASSLRGKPLNEKLFF. CDR3 in DNA: TGTGCCAGCAGTCTCCGGGGGAAGCCTCTTAATGAAAAACTGTTTTTT.

This clone was seen ten or more times. The chain links TRBV18 to TRBJ1-1; 12 positions agree with TRBD1. The CDR3 totals 17 residues. Germline V gene data show CDR1 as KGHSH and CDR2 as LQKENI. After removal of 3 bases from V and 4 bases from J, the junction contained 9 bases not matched to a gene. The CDR3 sequence: CASSPGTGGARATEAFF. CDR3 coding DNA: TGTGCCAGCTCACCGGGGACAGGGGGCGCCCGGGCCACTGAAGCTTTCTTT.

This clone has a count of ten or more. The chain carries TRBV10-3 and TRBJ2-5; perhaps D is TRBD1 or TRBD2 (5 bases each). The CDR3 covers 18 residues. Germline CDR1 ENHRY, CDR2 SYGVKD. V was cut by 3 bases and J by 2 bases, with 22 bases left in between. As DNA, the CDR3 is TGTGCCATCAGTGACCGACAGAGCTGGACTCGGAAACAAGAGACCCAGTACTTC. It encodes CAISDRQSWTRKQETQYF.

At least ten counts were recorded for this clone. The CDR3: CASSLEGPYEQYF. The DNA of the CDR3 is TGTGCCAGCAGTCTAGAGGGGCCCTACGAGCAGTACTTC. J is TRBJ2-7 and V is TRBV25-1, with D perhaps given as TRBD1 or TRBD2 (5 bases each). The CDR3 length is 13 residues. V dropped 5 bases and J dropped 2 bases, with 10 bases sitting between them. Germline CDR1 and CDR2: MGHDK and SYGVNS.